This T cell receptor (beta chain) was captured by sequencing in a study of CD8+ T cells in alopecia areata. Treatment described: oral pan-JAK inhibitor, 5-10 mg twice daily. RNA extraction was followed by reverse transcription into cDNA, which acted as the sequencing template. The data were produced by immunoSEQ multiplex PCR, yet TCRdb's version contains in-frame clones alone and is incomplete. The data hold around 290,000 clones, with roughly 64% observed a single time. This clone turned up a few times. The sequence came from a human donor with alopecia areata. The input for sequencing was CD4+ T cells sorted from blood, taken at week 24, from a patient treated with tofacitinib.

The CDR3 is CASVDITGELFF. The CDR3 nucleotides are TGTGCCAGCGTGGACATCACCGGGGAGCTGTTTTTT. This chain joins TRBV6-5 and TRBJ2-2, with a weak D call TRBD1 (5 bases). The CDR3 is made up of 12 amino acids. The V and J ends lost 8 bases and 4 bases respectively, with 8 bases between them. Germline lookup yields CDR1 MNHEY and CDR2 SVGAGI.